This entry is about one TCR beta chain. Its binding antigen is unknown. Per-base quality was not reported, and no clone a single base away is much larger than it. The sample comes from a study of blood T cell repertoires in COVID-19 (dated by TCRdb to about 2020). Notes on the research overall: The collaborator samples originated in the United States, Italy and Spain and spanned the acute and convalescent phases of COVID-19. The prospective study material was composed of cDNA or gDNA derived from T cells, B-cell-depleted T cells, or PBMCs. The dataset comprised deeply sampled blood TCRbeta repertoires from subjects exposed to, actively infected with, or recovered from COVID-19. The repertoires were released in a freely available public database intended as a resource for research on the immune response to SARS-CoV-2. The samples were drawn from two sources: the first 160 participants of the ongoing ImmuneRACE study, and fewer than 1,500 subjects contributed by 6 global collaborators. Nearly every sample came with metadata listing a de-identified subject ID, COVID-19 status, age in years and sex. HLA class I and class II types, where available, came from metadata supplied by the sample provider rather than from assay-based typing.

The V end loses 7 bases and the J end loses 0 bases, and a stretch of 10 bases separates them. The CDR3, from cysteine to phenylalanine, totals 13 residues. CDR3 DNA is the only sequence kept; it has 39 bases, read in frame from the first base. CDR1 and CDR2, looked up from the germline V gene, are MDHEN and SYDVKM. Results the study describes overall, beyond this receptor: The amount of clinical and demographic metadata varied by source and participant and was provided uncurated.

TCRbeta CDR3 regions were amplified from genomic DNA by means of the immunoSEQ Assay, a bias-controlled multiplex PCR. In the paper's pipeline: The number of nucleated cells in each sample was estimated by amplification of reference gene primers within the assay. To quantify the absolute abundance of each unique TCRbeta CDR3 rearrangement, sequence reads were collapsed and filtered. Productive Simpson clonality was computed per sample as the square root of Simpson's diversity index over productive rearrangements. Not all clones reach the TCRdb copy of this immuneACCESS table, which keeps in-frame sequences only. Checked studies attribute under half of the gap to unresolved V genes and leave the rest unexplained. V, J and clone size reflect that table, while D and trimming were determined from the DNA. The sample has over 100,000 clones on record, about 89% of them singletons. Clones ranked in the top ten supply less than 5.5% of the sample.

One collaborating source in Seattle enrolled patients while the patients were actively infected and followed the patients over time throughout the course of disease. Each collaborating institution followed its own protocols to collect whole blood in K2EDTA tubes. For TCRbeta analysis, collaborators shipped samples in one of three forms: frozen whole blood, isolated PBMCs, or DNA extracted from either of those sample types. The rearrangement combines TRBV28 with TRBJ2-7; TRBD1 is a possible D gene, resting on 5 matching bases. This sequence originates from a man aged 55 to 70 with COVID-19, enrolled during active disease. The sequenced sample consisted of peripheral blood. The sequenced DNA: TGTGCCAGCAAGTTTGGGGCCTCCTACGAGCAGTACTTC. Its translation is CASKFGASYEQYF.